This TCR beta chain was identified in a study of blood T cell repertoires in COVID-19. Study information: PBMCs, B-cell-depleted T cells, or T cells were the source of the cDNA or gDNA that made up the material.

Trimming cost V 1 base and J 5 bases; bases outside gene matches: 7. This CDR3 region has 15 residues. CDR1 and CDR2 from the germline V gene are SGHDN and FVKESK. Assay used: immunoSEQ multiplex PCR; TCRdb lists only in-frame clones, some missing. The table lists roughly 220,000 clones, roughly 80% of them singletons, with around 20% in the top ten. The chain joins TRBV14 to TRBJ1-2; 7 bases match TRBD1. The material sequenced was peripheral blood. The receptor was derived from a man aged 25 to 45 with active or convalescent COVID-19. The CDR3 sequence is CASSQGTGVSYGYTF. CDR3 coding DNA: TGTGCCAGCAGCCAAGGAACAGGGGTTAGTTATGGCTACACCTTC.